This entry is about one TCR beta chain. Its antigen is not identified. The table came from immunoSEQ multiplex PCR; TCRdb's copy has only in-frame clones and leaves some out. The sample has roughly 120,000 clones; 88% are singletons. The CDR3 is 13 amino acids. J was trimmed by 5 bases and V by 5 bases; bases with no gene match: 3. The data stem from a study of T cell responses to AZD1222 COVID-19 vaccine. Study-level findings and limits: Repertoire sampling happened only post peak T cell response. Once two AZD1222 doses were given, Spike-specific TCR breadth and depth went up.

The J gene is TRBJ2-5, the V gene TRBV12-3 or TRBV12-4; TRBD2 agrees at 9 bases. Source: peripheral blood, taken on day 0 of AZD1222 vaccination. The sequence was obtained from an adult in good health. CDR3 amino acids: CASSAGGRETQYF. The CDR3 region has the DNA TGTGCCAGCAGTGCGGGGGGGCGGGAGACCCAGTACTTC.